Below are 29 T cell receptor beta chains sequenced from a single sample in a study of identical twins. TCRdb re-analysed the 5' RACE reads in MiXCR, keeping a single row per CDR3 protein. Here the sample spans hundreds of thousands of distinct CDR3 sequences, around 12% being singletons. This sample was also put to use in a study of yellow fever vaccine responses in identical twins.

The specimen was PBMCs. These receptors came from a woman aged 18 to 35 in good health.

This clonotype was counted only a few times. The chain recombines TRBV20-1 with TRBJ2-5, with a weak D call TRBD1 (5 bases). CDR1 and CDR2 (germline): DFQATT, SNEGSKA (reference sequence). V was clipped by 0 bases and J by 1 base, with 12 bases between them. The CDR3 spans 15 residues. In nucleotides, the CDR3 is TGCAGTGCTAGAGAAAAGGGGCTAGTCCAAGAGACCCAGTACTTC. It is translated as CSAREKGLVQETQYF.

Points on this clonotype: The junction differs from germline at one of its ends, possibly a read error. J is TRBJ1-1 and V is TRBV5-1; D not resolved. The CDR3 is 15 amino acids. Per germline, CDR1 SGHRS and CDR2 YFSETQ. CDR3 amino acids: CASSLPGFGSTGAFF. For the CDR3, the DNA is TGCGCCAGCAGCTTGCCCGGCTTCGGGAGCACTGGAGCTTTCTTT.

The V gene is TRBV6-5, the J gene TRBJ2-2, with D perhaps TRBD1 (7 bases). CDR3 size: 16 residues. The germline V gene has CDR1 MNHEY and CDR2 SVGAGI. Trimming removed 2 bases at V and 6 bases at J, with 16 bases between. The CDR3: CASSYTAARGAGELFF. The CDR3 DNA reads as TGTGCCAGCAGTTACACCGCCGCCAGGGGGGCCGGGGAGCTGTTTTTT.

This clonotype was observed a handful of times. The genes are TRBV5-6 and TRBJ2-5, with 15 bases that match TRBD2. V was clipped by 2 bases and J by 4 bases; unmatched bases: 3. The CDR3 is 16 residues long. Germline-derived CDR1 and CDR2 are SGHDT and YYEEEE. CDR3 nucleotides: TGTGCCAGCAGCTTAAGGACTAGCGGGGGGGGAGAGACCCAGTACTTC. It yields the protein CASSLRTSGGGETQYF.

The chain joins TRBV18 to TRBJ2-2; D remains unclear. The CDR3 totals 19 residues. Germline CDR1 and CDR2: KGHSH and LQKENI. The V gene lost 3 bases and the J gene lost 0 bases, with 20 bases spanning the gap. The CDR3 nucleotides read TGTGCCAGCTCACCGGTCCCCGGGCAGATTATCGCGAACACCGGGGAGCTGTTTTTT. This gives the protein CASSPVPGQIIANTGELFF.

The table lists this clonotype with many counts. The chain links TRBV20-1 to TRBJ2-4, with TRBD2 as a possible D gene (5 bases). V lost 2 bases to trimming and J lost 0 bases, with 17 bases between them. From germline, CDR1 is DFQATT and CDR2 SNEGSKA (reference sequence). The CDR3 consists of 17 residues. The CDR3 nucleotides read TGCAGTGCTAGACCCGGGTCGGGGATACTAGCCAAAAACATTCAGTACTTC. This codes for CSARPGSGILAKNIQYF.

The sample holds a few counts of this clonotype. This chain connects TRBV6-1 to TRBJ2-1, with 10 bases lining up with TRBD2. This CDR3 is built from 15 residues. In germline, CDR1 is MNHNS, CDR2 SASEGT. V shed 7 bases, J shed 1 base, and the junction held 4 bases outside the gene matches. The CDR3 here is CASTLAGASYNEQFF. DNA of the CDR3: TGTGCCAGCACCCTAGCGGGGGCATCCTACAATGAGCAGTTCTTC.

This chain connects TRBV7-8 to TRBJ1-1; D is undetermined. V lost 5 bases to trimming and J lost 2 bases, with 18 bases between them. Germline-derived CDR1 and CDR2 are SGHVS and FQNEAQ. The CDR3 runs 16 residues. DNA of the CDR3: TGTGCCAGCAGCCCCCGTGTGTGGCAGACTAACACTGAAGCTTTCTTT. It codes for CASSPRVWQTNTEAFF.

This clonotype was found a few times. V is TRBV2 and J is TRBJ2-7, with 9 bases fitting TRBD2. Per the germline V gene, CDR1 is SNHLY and CDR2 is FYNNEI. The CDR3 extends over 15 amino acids. V was clipped by 7 bases and J by 4 bases; unmatched bases: 11. The CDR3 bases are TGTGCCAGCAACCCGAAGGCGGGAGGGCCTTACGAGCAGTACTTC. As protein: CASNPKAGGPYEQYF. Combining the CDR3 with reference TRBV2 and TRBJ2-7 gives the whole variable domain EPEVTQTPSHQVTQMGQEVILRCVPISNHLYFYWYRQILGQKVEFLVSFYNNEISEKSEIFDDQFSVERPDGSNFTLKIRSTKLEDSAMYFCASNPKAGGPYEQYFGPGTRLTVT.

Written as DNA, the CDR3 is TGTGCCAGCAGCGTAGTAGCAGGCAATAATGAAAAACTGTTTTTT. This translates into CASSVVAGNNEKLFF. The chain combines TRBV9 with TRBJ1-4; D gene ambiguous. CDR1 and CDR2 from the germline V gene are SGDLS and YYNGEE. Trimming shortened V by 0 bases and J by 4 bases, and 10 bases separated the two germline ends. This CDR3 comprises 15 residues.

This clonotype was found a few times. The chain has TRBV20-1 and TRBJ1-1; D is unresolved. Germline-derived CDR1 and CDR2 are DFQATT and SNEGSKA (reference sequence). The CDR3 loop spans 15 amino acids. V shed 0 bases and J shed 7 bases, with 18 bases lying between them. CDR3 protein: CSARDPGDRRLEAFF. Written as DNA, the CDR3 is TGCAGTGCTAGAGACCCCGGGGATCGGCGACTTGAAGCTTTCTTT.

Only a few counts were recorded for this clonotype. The chain links TRBV5-1 to TRBJ2-3, with 10 nucleotides matching TRBD2. The CDR3 has 15 residues. V gave up 3 bases and J gave up 6 bases; unmatched junction bases: 7. Germline CDR1 is SGHRS and CDR2 is YFSETQ. The CDR3 spells CASSWERGGKDTQYF. In nucleotides, the CDR3 is TGCGCCAGCAGCTGGGAGCGGGGGGGCAAGGATACGCAGTATTTT.

The chain links TRBV27 to TRBJ1-3; D uncertain. The V end was cut by 5 bases, the J end by 0 bases, with 14 bases between. This CDR3 contains 16 residues. Per germline, CDR1 MNHEY and CDR2 SMNVEV (reference sequence). The CDR3 spells CASSPDGTSSGNTIYF. DNA for the CDR3: TGTGCCAGCAGTCCAGACGGTACCAGCTCTGGAAACACCATATATTTT.

Ten or more counts support this clonotype. V gene TRBV5-1 combines with J gene TRBJ2-1, with D tentatively TRBD1 (5 bases). The ends were cut back, 2 bases at V and 2 bases at J, with 11 bases in the middle. The CDR3 covers 15 residues. Germline CDR1 is SGHRS and CDR2 is YFSETQ. CDR3 sequence (DNA): TGCGCCAGCAGCTTTCACAGGCCCCCCTACAATGAGCAGTTCTTC. Protein product: CASSFHRPPYNEQFF.

In its sample, this clonotype was seen a few times. The V and J genes are TRBV6-1 and TRBJ2-7; 8 bases line up with TRBD2. Germline V gene data show CDR1 as MNHNS and CDR2 as SASEGT. The CDR3 length is 15 residues. Trimming at V came to 6 bases and at J to 1 base, leaving 8 bases not matched to a gene. CDR3 protein: CASSRGGGLSYEQYV. In DNA, the CDR3 is TGTGCCAGCAGCCGCGGCGGGGGGCTATCCTACGAGCAGTACGTC.

This chain's CDR3 is CASSPPGQGFYEQYF. CDR3 DNA sequence: TGTGCCAGCAGCCCACCGGGACAGGGCTTCTACGAGCAGTACTTC. The rearrangement joins TRBV13 to TRBJ2-7; 9 positions match TRBD1. This CDR3 has 15 residues. Trimming cost V 5 bases and J 3 bases; bases outside gene matches: 8. The germline gives CDR1 PRHDT, CDR2 FYEKMQ (reference sequence).

This clonotype was seen only a few times. The chain recombines TRBV28 with TRBJ2-1, with TRBD2 identical over 12 bases. Germline loops: CDR1 MDHEN, CDR2 SYDVKM. The CDR3 consists of 15 residues. V shed 5 bases, J shed 10 bases, and the junction held 9 bases outside the gene matches. CDR3 DNA sequence: TGTGCCAGCAGTCTAACGACTAGCGGGAGTGGCGAGCAGTTCTTC. It codes for CASSLTTSGSGEQFF.

V usage is TRBV4-1 and J usage is TRBJ1-5; D call uncertain. Germline values: CDR1 MGHRA, CDR2 YSYEKL. CDR3 size: 15 residues. V was shortened by 0 bases and J by 1 base, with 7 bases between the two germline ends. Here the CDR3 DNA reads TGCGCCAGCAGCCAAGAAGCGGTGAGCAATCAGCCCCAGCATTTT. It encodes CASSQEAVSNQPQHF.

This clonotype was picked up a small number of times. V and J are TRBV29-1 and TRBJ2-7; D gene ambiguous. The germline CDR1 and CDR2 sequences are SQVTM and ANQGSEA. The CDR3 runs to 12 residues. Trimming took 4 bases from V and 6 from J, leaving 13 bases between them. The CDR3 reads CSVAPSLAEQYF. The CDR3, as DNA: TGCAGCGTTGCACCCAGTCTGGCCGAGCAGTACTTC.

At least ten counts were recorded for this clonotype. The chain has TRBV7-2 and TRBJ1-1; TRBD1 is a possible D gene (5 bases). V was pared by 2 bases and J by 1 base, with 11 bases between. Germline loops: CDR1 SGHTA, CDR2 FQGNSA. This CDR3 is 15 amino acids long. The CDR3 spells CASSLNQGQNTEAFF. DNA of the CDR3: TGTGCCAGCAGCTTAAACCAGGGCCAGAACACTGAAGCTTTCTTT. Looking up the rest from reference TRBV7-2 and TRBJ1-1 gives the full variable domain: GAGVSQSPSNKVTEKGKDVELRCDPISGHTALYWYRQSLGQGLEFLIYFQGNSAPDKSGLPSDRFSAERTGGSVSTLTIQRTQQEDSAVYLCASSLNQGQNTEAFFGQGTRLTVV.

On this clonotype: Germline and junction disagree at one end, which may indicate a read error. The chain carries TRBV5-1 and TRBJ2-1; 7 bases are a match to TRBD1. Looked up from germline, CDR1 is SGHRS and CDR2 is YFSETQ. The length of the CDR3 is 15 residues. The CDR3 is CASSMGQISYIEQFF. The CDR3 DNA follows: TGCGCCAGCAGCATGGGACAGATCTCCTACATTGAGCAGTTCTTC.

This clonotype was detected many times. The chain uses TRBV6-6 and TRBJ2-1, with D possibly matching TRBD1 (5 bases). The CDR3 loop spans 11 amino acids. Trimming left V 6 bases short and J 5 bases short, with 5 bases between. CDR1 is MNHNY, CDR2 SVGAGI, per germline (reference sequence). The CDR3 nucleotides read TGTGCCAGCAGGGGGCACAATGAGCAGTTCTTC. This translates into CASRGHNEQFF.

The J gene is TRBJ2-3, the V gene TRBV7-6; 12 bases align to TRBD2. The ends lost 5 bases at V and 4 bases at J; junction bases unmatched: 10. Germline loops: CDR1 SGHVS, CDR2 FNYEAQ. The CDR3 length is 17 residues. CDR3 nucleotide sequence: TGTGCCAGCAGCCCCGGACTAGCGGGAAGAGAGGCAGATACGCAGTATTTT. It encodes CASSPGLAGREADTQYF.

V and J are TRBV29-1 and TRBJ2-7; D call uncertain. Germline V lookup: CDR1 SQVTM, CDR2 ANQGSEA. The CDR3 extends over 13 amino acids. V lost 5 bases and J 2 bases, leaving 13 bases between the germline ends. CDR3 in DNA: TGCAGCGTTATGGGATCCAGAGCCTACGAGCAGTACTTC. It specifies CSVMGSRAYEQYF.

For this clonotype: A much larger clone differs by one base, so this may be a read error. The CDR3: CSAGRLNSEAFF. CDR3 nucleotide sequence: TGCAGCGCCGGGAGACTGAACTCTGAAGCTTTCTTT. The V gene is TRBV29-1, the J gene TRBJ1-1; D gene ambiguous. The germline gives CDR1 SQVTM, CDR2 ANQGSEA. The CDR3 runs 12 residues.

This clonotype was seen more than once but under ten times. V usage is TRBV20-1 and J usage is TRBJ1-1; no reliable D call. Trimming removed 3 bases from V and 0 bases from J, with 8 bases in between. The CDR3 runs to 13 residues. Germline V gene lookup returns CDR1 DFQATT and CDR2 SNEGSKA (reference sequence). The CDR3 DNA reads as TGCAGTGCTAGGGACTTTTTGAACACTGAAGCTTTCTTT. Its protein product is CSARDFLNTEAFF.

This clonotype was seen only a few times. V usage is TRBV15 and J usage is TRBJ2-5; the D is unclear. The V end was cut by 1 base, the J end by 1 base, with 1 base between. The CDR3 length is 12 residues. Germline assignment: CDR1 LNHNV and CDR2 YYDKDF (reference sequence). In DNA, the CDR3 is TGTGCCACCAGCAGAGCCCAAGAGACCCAGTACTTC. Encoded protein: CATSRAQETQYF.

This clonotype was detected many times. This chain links TRBV4-1 with TRBJ2-1, with 8 bases identical to TRBD1. CDR1 is MGHRA, CDR2 YSYEKL, per germline. The CDR3 extends over 14 amino acids. The trim removed 4 bases at V and 8 bases at J, leaving 7 bases unmatched. In DNA, the CDR3 is TGCGCCAGCAGCCGAGAGGACAGGGCCTATGAGCAGTTCTTC. This encodes CASSREDRAYEQFF.

In this sample, this clonotype turned up a few times. This rearrangement joins TRBV19 to TRBJ2-3; D remains unclear. The CDR3 totals 16 residues. Trimming took off 6 bases at V and 0 bases at J, with 16 bases between the two ends. Germline CDR1 and CDR2: LNHDA and SQIVND (reference sequence). In nucleotides, the CDR3 is TGTGCCAGTAGCCGTACCCGGGCCTCTAGCACAGATACGCAGTATTTT. This encodes CASSRTRASSTDTQYF.